This TCR beta chain emerged from a study of blood T cell repertoires in COVID-19. The germline V and J ends were trimmed by 3 bases and 7 bases, with 14 bases remaining between them. Germline V lookup: CDR1 SGDLS, CDR2 YYNGEE. The CDR3 has 15 amino acids. Method: immunoSEQ multiplex PCR; TCRdb's copy keeps in-frame clones and lacks some. Seen here are roughly 250,000 clones, approximately 91% observed once, and the top ten hold 0.95% to 1.5%. The chain combines TRBV9 with TRBJ1-6; a weak D match, TRBD1 (6 bases). The sequence derives from a human donor in a cohort exposed to, infected with or recovered from COVID-19 (not recorded which). The donor label of this sample is uncertain. The material sequenced was PBMCs or T cells enriched from blood (not recorded which). CDR3 loop: CASSASGQLNSPLHF. The CDR3 DNA follows: TGTGCCAGCAGCGCCTCCGGACAGCTAAATTCACCCCTCCACTTT.